The clone carrying this TCR beta chain was seen only once. Clones were sequenced by immunoSEQ multiplex PCR, and TCRdb holds only the in-frame ones, with some missing. This sample yields 140,000 or so clones, of which 85% are seen a single time; approximately 2.5% belongs to the top ten. This entry is derived from a study of blood T cell repertoires in COVID-19. Study information: The United States, Italy and Spain were the sources of the acute and convalescent COVID-19 samples. PBMCs, B-cell-depleted T cells, or T cells were the source of the cDNA or gDNA that made up the material.

V dropped 4 bases and J dropped 3; count of bases not matched to a gene: 6. Germline loops: CDR1 LNHDA, CDR2 SQIVND (reference sequence). The CDR3 length is 15 residues. The TCR was taken from a human donor with acute or convalescent COVID-19. The donor label of this sample is uncertain. The V and J genes are TRBV19 and TRBJ2-5, with 9 bases aligning to TRBD2. Material for sequencing was peripheral blood. The DNA of the CDR3 is TGTGCCAGTAGTACCTATAGCGGGAGTGAAGAGACCCAGTACTTC. This encodes CASSTYSGSEETQYF.